The T cell receptor (beta chain) described here comes from a study of post-analysis software for immune sequencing data. The study, taken as a whole, reports: Clustering by F measure revealed strong co-clustering among samples prepared together in one batch. Controls showed lower frequencies than patients for roughly 5 TRBV segments, and TRBV5-6, TRBV5-1 and TRBV20-1 were among these.

Presence of unique molecular identifiers characterized the TCR beta cDNA libraries. Out of 1 to 10 million T cells, about 500,000 cDNA molecules were generated. Using its own MiXCR run on the PCR reads, TCRdb lists one record per CDR3 protein. The repertoire has over 700,000 distinct CDR3 sequences, 25% to 30% of them found once; the top ten carry 0.56%. J was trimmed by 4 bases and V by 2 bases; bases with no gene match: 8. Germline CDR1 reads SGHDT; CDR2 reads YYEEEE. This CDR3 spans 17 amino acids. About this clonotype itself: Its specificity is unknown.

This receptor was obtained from a girl under 18 with multiple sclerosis. Sequencing input: blood. The chain employs TRBV5-6 and TRBJ2-1; 11 nucleotides match TRBD2. CDR3 amino acids: CASSLIGSSGRYNEQFF. In DNA form, the CDR3 reads TGTGCCAGCAGCTTAATAGGGTCTAGCGGGAGGTACAATGAGCAGTTCTTC.